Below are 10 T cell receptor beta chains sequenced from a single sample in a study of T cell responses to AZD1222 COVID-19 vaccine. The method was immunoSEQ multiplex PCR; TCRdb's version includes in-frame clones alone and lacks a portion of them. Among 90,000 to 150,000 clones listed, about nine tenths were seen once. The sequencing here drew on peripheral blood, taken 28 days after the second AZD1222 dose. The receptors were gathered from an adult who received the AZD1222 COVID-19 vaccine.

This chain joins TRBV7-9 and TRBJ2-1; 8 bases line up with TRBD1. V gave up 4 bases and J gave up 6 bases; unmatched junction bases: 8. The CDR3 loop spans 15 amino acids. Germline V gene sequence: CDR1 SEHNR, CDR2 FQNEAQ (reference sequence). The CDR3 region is CASSYPGTGPNEQFF. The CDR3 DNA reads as TGTGCCAGCAGCTACCCCGGGACAGGTCCCAATGAGCAGTTCTTC.

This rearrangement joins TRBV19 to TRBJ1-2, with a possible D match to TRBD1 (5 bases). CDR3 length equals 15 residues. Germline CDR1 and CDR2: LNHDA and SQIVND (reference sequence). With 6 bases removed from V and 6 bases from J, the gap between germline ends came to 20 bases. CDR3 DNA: TGTGCCAGTAGGCCGCCCGGGACCGAAATAAATGGCTACACCTTC. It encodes CASRPPGTEINGYTF. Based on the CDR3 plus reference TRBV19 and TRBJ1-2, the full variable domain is DGGITQSPKYLFRKEGQNVTLSCEQNLNHDAMYWYRQDPGQGLRLIYYSQIVNDFQKGDIAEGYSVSREKKESFPLTVTSAQKNPTAFYLCASRPPGTEINGYTFGSGTRLTVV.

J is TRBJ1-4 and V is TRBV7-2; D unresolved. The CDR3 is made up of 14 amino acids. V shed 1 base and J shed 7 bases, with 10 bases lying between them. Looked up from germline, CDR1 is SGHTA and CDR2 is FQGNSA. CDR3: CASSLGSFSEKLFF. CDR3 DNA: TGTGCCAGCAGCTTAGGGAGTTTTAGTGAAAAACTGTTTTTT.

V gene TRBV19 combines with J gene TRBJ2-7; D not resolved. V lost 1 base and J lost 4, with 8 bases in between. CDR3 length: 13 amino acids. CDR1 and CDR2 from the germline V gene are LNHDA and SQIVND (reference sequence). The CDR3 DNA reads TGTGCCAGTAGTATAGGGCAGTCATACGAGCAGTACTTC. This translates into CASSIGQSYEQYF.

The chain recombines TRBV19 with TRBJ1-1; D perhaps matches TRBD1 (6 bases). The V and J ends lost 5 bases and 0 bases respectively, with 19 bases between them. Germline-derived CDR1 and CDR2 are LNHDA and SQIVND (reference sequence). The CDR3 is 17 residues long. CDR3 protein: CASSVGRGRGLNTEAFF. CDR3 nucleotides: TGTGCCAGTAGTGTAGGGCGGGGGCGCGGGTTGAACACTGAAGCTTTCTTT.

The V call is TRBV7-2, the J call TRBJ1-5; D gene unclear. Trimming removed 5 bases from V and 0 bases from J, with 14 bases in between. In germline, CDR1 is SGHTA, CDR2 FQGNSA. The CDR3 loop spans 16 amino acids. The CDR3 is CASSPHPLYSNQPQHF. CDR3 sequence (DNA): TGTGCCAGCAGCCCCCACCCCCTCTATAGCAATCAGCCCCAGCATTTT.

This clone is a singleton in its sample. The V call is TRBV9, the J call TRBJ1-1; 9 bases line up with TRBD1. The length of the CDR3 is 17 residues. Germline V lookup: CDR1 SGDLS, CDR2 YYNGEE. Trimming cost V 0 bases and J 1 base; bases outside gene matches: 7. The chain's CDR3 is CASSVGGTGFTNTEAFF. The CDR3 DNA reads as TGTGCCAGCAGCGTAGGGGGGACAGGGTTCACGAACACTGAAGCTTTCTTT.

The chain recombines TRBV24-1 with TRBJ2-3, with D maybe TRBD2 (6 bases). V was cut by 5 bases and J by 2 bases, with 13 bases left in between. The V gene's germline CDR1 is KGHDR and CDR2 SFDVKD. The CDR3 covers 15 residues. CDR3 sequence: CATSAARGSTDTQYF. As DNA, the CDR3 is TGTGCCACCAGTGCCGCCCGGGGGTCCACAGATACGCAGTATTTT.

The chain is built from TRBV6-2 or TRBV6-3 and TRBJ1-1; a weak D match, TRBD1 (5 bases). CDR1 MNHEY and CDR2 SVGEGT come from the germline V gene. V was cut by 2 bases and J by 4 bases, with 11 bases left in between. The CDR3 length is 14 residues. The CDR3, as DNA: TGTGCCAGCAGTTACGGGTCAGGGAGCACTGAAGCTTTCTTT. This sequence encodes CASSYGSGSTEAFF.

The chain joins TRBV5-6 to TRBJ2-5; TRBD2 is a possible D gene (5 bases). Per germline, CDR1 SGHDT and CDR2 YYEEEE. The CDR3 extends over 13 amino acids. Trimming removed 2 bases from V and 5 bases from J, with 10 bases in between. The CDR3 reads CASSFLTGETQYF. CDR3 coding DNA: TGTGCCAGCAGCTTTTTGACGGGGGAGACCCAGTACTTC. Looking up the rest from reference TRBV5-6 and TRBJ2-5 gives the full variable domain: DAGVTQSPTHLIKTRGQQVTLRCSPKSGHDTVSWYQQALGQGPQFIFQYYEEEERQRGNFPDRFSGHQFPNYSSELNVNALLLGDSALYLCASSFLTGETQYFGPGTRLLVL.